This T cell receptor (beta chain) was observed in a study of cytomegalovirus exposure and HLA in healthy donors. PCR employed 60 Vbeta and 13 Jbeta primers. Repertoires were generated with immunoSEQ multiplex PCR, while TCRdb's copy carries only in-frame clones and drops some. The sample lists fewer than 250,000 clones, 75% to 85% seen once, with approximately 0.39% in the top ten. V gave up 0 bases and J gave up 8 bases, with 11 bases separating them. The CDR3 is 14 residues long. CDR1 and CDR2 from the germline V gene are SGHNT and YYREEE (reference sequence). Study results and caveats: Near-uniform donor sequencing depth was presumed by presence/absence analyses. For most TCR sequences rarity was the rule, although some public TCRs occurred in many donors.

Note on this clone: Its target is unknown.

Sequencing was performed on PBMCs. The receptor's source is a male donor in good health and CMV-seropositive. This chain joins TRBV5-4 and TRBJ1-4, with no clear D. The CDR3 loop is CASSLAAVGEKLFF. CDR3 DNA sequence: TGTGCCAGCAGCTTGGCCGCGGTTGGGGAAAAACTGTTTTTT.